This T cell receptor (beta chain) originates from a study of regulatory T cells in long-lasting Graves disease. Study details: For a period under 3 months, newly diagnosed Graves' patients had taken antithyroid drugs. The study, taken as a whole, reports: Segments TRBV28, TRBJ1-2 and TRBJ2-5 showed preferential usage in persistent disease.

Notes on this clonotype: Its antigen is undetermined.

J lost 5 bases, V lost 5 bases, and 5 bases had no gene match. CDR1 and CDR2 from the germline V gene are KGHDR and SFDVKD. The CDR3 totals 14 residues. The TCR beta library used iRepertoire HTBI primers with Arm-PCR amplification of CDR3. TCRdb re-analysed the multiplex PCR reads in MiXCR, keeping a single row per CDR3 protein. Among about 470,000 distinct CDR3 sequences listed, approximately 15% were seen once. Time point specified: newly diagnosed GD, antithyroid drugs for less than 3 months. Scientists built the TCR library using RNA that was extracted from PBMCs. Roughly 9.3 milliliters of peripheral blood were taken and placed in EDTA tubes. The sample was also linked to a second study, of T cells in Graves' hyperthyroidism and ophthalmopathy.

The genes are TRBV24-1 and TRBJ2-1; 7 nucleotides agree with TRBD2. The sample was peripheral blood mononuclear cells (PBMCs), taken at new diagnosis, from a patient treated with antithyroid drugs. The TCR sequence derives from a woman in her twenties or thirties with Graves disease. The CDR3 DNA follows: TGTGCCACCAGTGGCCCCAGCGGGAACAATGAGCAGTTCTTC. Its protein product is CATSGPSGNNEQFF.